Following are 13 T cell receptor beta chains from one sample sequenced in a study of CD8+ T cells in alopecia areata. In each case, RNA was isolated and then reverse transcribed into cDNA as the sequencing template. The table came from immunoSEQ multiplex PCR; TCRdb's copy has only in-frame clones and leaves some out. This sample has 110,000 or so clones, with about 60% found just once. Input material: CD4+ T cells sorted from blood. These receptors all stem from a human donor in good health.

The chain links TRBV6-6 to TRBJ2-5; 7 nucleotides match TRBD2. The V segment lost 6 bases and the J segment 4 bases; nucleotides outside the gene matches: 8. Germline CDR1 is MNHNY and CDR2 is SVGAGI (reference sequence). This CDR3 comprises 14 residues. CDR3 in DNA: TGTGCCAGCAGCCCCGAGGGAGGGCGAGAGACCCAGTACTTC. Protein: CASSPEGGRETQYF.

The chain recombines TRBV29-1 with TRBJ2-1, with D perhaps TRBD2 (5 bases). Trimming took 4 bases from V and 7 from J, leaving 8 bases between them. The germline CDR1 and CDR2 sequences are SQVTM and ANQGSEA. The CDR3 runs to 11 residues. The CDR3 reads CSVGRGNEQFF. DNA for the CDR3: TGCAGCGTTGGCCGCGGGAATGAGCAGTTCTTC.

This clone appeared a few times. This chain joins TRBV7-6 and TRBJ2-5; 8 bases are a match to TRBD2. Unmatched junction bases numbered 7, after V lost 8 bases and J lost 5 bases. Per germline, CDR1 SGHVS and CDR2 FNYEAQ. There are 13 residues in the CDR3. For the CDR3, the DNA is TGTGCCAGCCATAGCGGGGCCGGGGAGACCCAGTACTTC. It is translated as CASHSGAGETQYF.

This clone was observed once. The V and J genes are TRBV11-1 and TRBJ2-7; D unresolved. Trimming removed 4 bases at V and 7 bases at J, with 17 bases between. The germline CDR1 and CDR2 sequences are SGHAT and FQDESV (reference sequence). The CDR3 consists of 14 residues. The CDR3 sequence: CASSSFQVPREQYF. The CDR3 nucleotides are TGTGCCAGCAGCTCCTTCCAGGTCCCTCGGGAGCAGTACTTC.

The chain's CDR3 is CASSLANDNSPLHF. CDR3 sequence (DNA): TGCGCCAGCAGCTTGGCCAACGATAATTCACCCCTCCACTTT. This chain links TRBV5-1 with TRBJ1-6; D remains unclear. Germline CDR1 SGHRS, CDR2 YFSETQ. Trimming removed 0 bases from V and 5 bases from J, with 6 bases in between. The CDR3 has 14 residues.

V gene TRBV4-1 combines with J gene TRBJ2-6; D possibly corresponds to TRBD2 (6 bases). With 5 bases removed from V and 0 bases from J, the gap between germline ends came to 14 bases. Germline CDR1 and CDR2: MGHRA and YSYEKL. The CDR3 length is 17 residues. CDR3 sequence (DNA): TGCGCCAGCAGCTCAGACCGGGGACTCTCTGGGGCCAACGTCCTGACTTTC. Encoded protein: CASSSDRGLSGANVLTF.

The chain links TRBV4-1 to TRBJ2-2; D not certain. The V end was cut by 0 bases, the J end by 7 bases, with 15 bases between. The CDR3 is made up of 16 amino acids. CDR1 and CDR2 (germline): MGHRA, YSYEKL. CDR3 sequence: CASSQDYPVLGGELFF. The CDR3 region has the DNA TGCGCCAGCAGCCAAGACTACCCAGTTCTCGGCGGGGAGCTGTTTTTT.

With respect to this clone: The germline gene is not matched at one end of the junction; a read error may be the cause. The chain recombines TRBV30 with TRBJ2-4; perhaps TRBD1 as D (6 bases). Per germline, CDR1 GTSNPN and CDR2 SVGIG (reference sequence). There are 11 residues in the CDR3. CDR3 nucleotide sequence: TGTGCCTGGAGTGTACAAAGGGACATCCTCTTC. Protein sequence: CAWSVQRDILF.

V and J are TRBV29-1 and TRBJ2-3, with 12 bases aligning to TRBD2. This CDR3 is 14 amino acids long. Germline assignment: CDR1 SQVTM and CDR2 ANQGSEA. After removal of 6 bases from V and 6 bases from J, the junction contained 7 bases not matched to a gene. The CDR3 loop reads CSVAGLAGWDTQYF. The CDR3 DNA reads TGCAGCGTCGCCGGACTAGCGGGGTGGGATACGCAGTATTTT.

The rearrangement uses TRBV18 and TRBJ1-2; D ambiguous. This CDR3 has 12 amino acids. Germline V CDR1 and CDR2: KGHSH, LQKENI. The V end lost 6 bases, the J end lost 5 bases, and 10 bases lay between the germline ends. The CDR3 bases are TGTGCCAGCTCCGCGAGTCGTTATGGCTACACCTTC. It translates to CASSASRYGYTF.

This chain uses TRBV4-1 with TRBJ2-7; D gene unclear. Germline assignment: CDR1 MGHRA and CDR2 YSYEKL. This CDR3 contains 15 residues. V was pared by 5 bases and J by 2 bases, with 16 bases between. CDR3 sequence: CASSSAPLKTYEQYF. DNA of the CDR3: TGCGCCAGCAGCTCGGCTCCCCTGAAAACCTACGAGCAGTACTTC.

CDR3 DNA: TGTGCCAGCAGATTCAGGGGATTGTACCAAGAGACCCAGTACTTC. This translates into CASRFRGLYQETQYF. This rearrangement joins TRBV5-6 to TRBJ2-5; D is possibly TRBD1 (6 bases). The germline V gene has CDR1 SGHDT and CDR2 YYEEEE. The CDR3 runs 15 residues. The V and J ends lost 5 bases and 0 bases respectively, with 14 bases between them.

Only a few counts were recorded for this clone. The chain employs TRBV27 and TRBJ2-4; D might be TRBD1 (6 bases). V lost 6 bases and J lost 7, with 16 bases in between. The CDR3 covers 14 residues. From germline, CDR1 is MNHEY and CDR2 SMNVEV (reference sequence). CDR3 sequence: CASSPQGDRNIQYF. The DNA for the CDR3 is TGTGCCAGCAGCCCACAGGGTGATCGGAACATTCAGTACTTC.